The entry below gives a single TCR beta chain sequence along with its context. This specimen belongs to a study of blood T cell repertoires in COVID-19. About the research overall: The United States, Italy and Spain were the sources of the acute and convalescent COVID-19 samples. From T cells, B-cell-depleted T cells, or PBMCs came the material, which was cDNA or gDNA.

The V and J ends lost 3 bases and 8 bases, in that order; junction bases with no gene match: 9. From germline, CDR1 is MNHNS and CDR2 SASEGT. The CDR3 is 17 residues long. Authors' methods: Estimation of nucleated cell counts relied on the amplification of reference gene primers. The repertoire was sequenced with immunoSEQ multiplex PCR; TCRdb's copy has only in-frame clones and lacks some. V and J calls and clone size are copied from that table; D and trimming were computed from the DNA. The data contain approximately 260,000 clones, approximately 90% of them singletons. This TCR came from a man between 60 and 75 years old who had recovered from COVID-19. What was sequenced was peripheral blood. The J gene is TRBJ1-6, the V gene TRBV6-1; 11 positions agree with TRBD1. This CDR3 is CASSERWTGGADSPLHF. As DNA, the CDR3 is TGTGCCAGCAGTGAGCGGTGGACAGGGGGCGCGGATTCACCCCTCCACTTT.